The rows below give T cell receptor beta chains drawn from one sample of a study of blood T cells in healthy people across ages. TCRdb recomputed calls from the 5' RACE reads with MiXCR, one row per CDR3 protein. The sample carries about 970,000 distinct CDR3 sequences, roughly 50% recorded once. Specimen: blood. The receptor set was obtained from a woman aged 60-70 years in good health. Each CDR3 is given with its conserved first and last residue. The D gene is left open where the match is weak. Size tells how often a clone was seen (once, few, many) or the class of an expanded clone, and some rows leave it out.

>TRBD2|TRBV28|17|TRBJ2-3|-
CASSFLRLAGAADTQYF
TGTGCCAGCAGTTTCTTAAGACTAGCGGGAGCCGCAGATACGCAGTATTTT
>TRBD2|TRBV20-1|15|TRBJ2-7|-
CSARLAGGLTYEQYF
TGCAGTGCGAGACTAGCGGGAGGGCTAACCTACGAGCAGTACTTC
>-|TRBV2|15|TRBJ2-2|-
CASSTQGGETGELFF
TGTGCCAGCAGTACCCAGGGAGGAGAAACCGGGGAGCTGTTTTTT
>TRBD2|TRBV6-5|20|TRBJ2-7|few
CASSYLGAGGPKPSSYEQYF
TGTGCCAGCAGTTACCTAGGAGCGGGAGGGCCCAAACCGAGCTCCTACGAGCAGTACTTC
>TRBD2|TRBV13|15|TRBJ2-3|few
CASSLWVAGGDTQYF
TGTGCCAGCAGCTTATGGGTAGCGGGAGGAGATACGCAGTATTTT
>TRBD2|TRBV7-9|16|TRBJ2-5|-
CASSWQGLAGGETQYF
TGTGCCAGCAGCTGGCAGGGGCTAGCGGGAGGGGAGACCCAGTACTTC
>TRBD2|TRBV11-2|15|TRBJ2-1|-
CASAPLAGVINEQFF
TGTGCCAGCGCCCCTCTAGCGGGAGTTATCAATGAGCAGTTCTTC
>-|TRBV20-1|12|TRBJ1-6|-
CSASGGNSPLHF
TGCAGTGCTAGTGGGGGAAATTCACCCCTCCACTTT
>TRBD1|TRBV28|15|TRBJ2-5|-
CASRPSGTVEETQYF
TGTGCCAGCAGACCCTCCGGGACAGTCGAAGAGACCCAGTACTTC
>-|TRBV7-9|13|TRBJ2-5|-
CASSGESWVEQYF
TGTGCCAGCAGTGGGGAGAGTTGGGTGGAGCAGTACTTC
>TRBD1|TRBV7-8|15|TRBJ2-3|-
CASRPGTGGTDTQYF
TGTGCCAGCAGGCCCGGGACAGGGGGTACAGATACGCAGTATTTT
>-|TRBV5-1|14|TRBJ2-7|-
CASSLGDLDYEQYF
TGCGCCAGCAGCTTGGGTGACTTAGACTACGAGCAGTACTTC
>-|TRBV20-1|16|TRBJ2-5|-
CSASTVPTGVVETQYF
TGCAGTGCTAGCACGGTCCCTACGGGAGTAGTAGAGACCCAGTACTTC
>-|TRBV21-1|19|TRBJ1-5|-
CASSKAKIPGGYPSRPQHF
TGTGCCAGCAGCAAAGCAAAAATTCCTGGTGGTTATCCGTCTCGGCCCCAGCATTTT
>TRBD1|TRBV12-3/TRBV12-4|23|TRBJ2-6|-
CASSSENRGPSSIPLSGANVLTF
TGTGCCAGCAGTTCTGAGAACAGGGGGCCCAGTTCCATTCCACTTTCTGGGGCCAACGTCCTGACTTTC
>TRBD2|TRBV28|12|TRBJ2-5|many
CASSSGLVGKYF
TGTGCCAGCAGTTCTGGACTAGTCGGGAAGTACTTC
>-|TRBV5-1|14|TRBJ2-7|-
CASSYLSGSYEQYF
TGCGCCAGCAGCTACCTGAGCGGATCCTACGAGCAGTACTTC
>-|TRBV5-6|14|TRBJ2-7|-
CASSPPGSSNEQYF
TGTGCCAGCAGCCCCCCCGGGAGTTCGAACGAGCAGTACTTC
>TRBD1|TRBV2|12|TRBJ2-1|-
CASSGDRASMFF
TGTGCCAGCAGTGGGGACAGGGCGTCCATGTTCTTC
>-|TRBV10-3|14|TRBJ2-1|many
CAISEPETYNEQFF
TGTGCCATCAGTGAGCCAGAAACTTACAATGAGCAGTTCTTC
>-|TRBV29-1|13|TRBJ2-7|-
CSVTAGGSKEQYF
TGCAGCGTCACGGCAGGGGGGTCAAAAGAGCAGTACTTC
>TRBD1|TRBV12-3/TRBV12-4|19|TRBJ1-3|-
CASSPGQGALRSSGNTIYF
TGTGCCAGCAGTCCCGGACAGGGGGCCCTCCGGAGCTCTGGAAACACCATATATTTT
>TRBD1|TRBV6-5|16|TRBJ1-2|few
CASSPSTGDANYGYTF
TGTGCCAGCAGTCCCTCGACAGGGGACGCTAACTATGGCTACACCTTC
>TRBD2|TRBV20-1|16|TRBJ2-2|-
CSARTSGRFQTGELFF
TGCAGTGCTAGGACTAGCGGGAGGTTTCAAACCGGGGAGCTGTTTTTT
>TRBD2|TRBV3-1|15|TRBJ2-1|-
CASSQAAGAVNEQFF
TGTGCCAGCAGCCAAGCCGCGGGAGCAGTAAATGAGCAGTTCTTC
>-|TRBV27|12|TRBJ2-3|few
CASSFDGNTQYF
TGTGCCAGCAGTTTCGATGGGAATACGCAGTATTTT
>-|TRBV11-3|15|TRBJ2-5|-
CASSPSRGTVETQYF
TGTGCCAGCAGCCCGTCCAGAGGGACGGTAGAGACCCAGTACTTC
>-|TRBV27|14|TRBJ2-3|few
CASSSRLGTDTQYF
TGTGCCAGCAGTTCCCGCCTTGGCACAGATACGCAGTATTTT
>-|TRBV7-9|13|TRBJ2-7|-
CASSLANYYEQYF
TGTGCCAGCAGCTTAGCTAATTACTACGAGCAGTACTTC
>-|TRBV20-1|16|TRBJ1-6|-
CSAISLRDPKNSPLHF
TGCAGTGCTATATCCCTCCGTGACCCCAAGAATTCACCCCTCCACTTT
>-|TRBV29-1|13|TRBJ2-3|-
CSAEDSGGDTQYF
TGCAGCGCTGAGGACTCCGGGGGAGATACGCAGTATTTT
>TRBD2|TRBV12-3/TRBV12-4|14|TRBJ2-7|few
CASSLSTSGYEQYF
TGTGCCAGCAGTTTATCTACTAGCGGCTACGAGCAGTACTTC
>TRBD1|TRBV3-1|15|TRBJ1-1|-
CASSRIDRGGTEAFF
TGTGCCAGCAGCCGAATTGACAGGGGCGGCACTGAAGCTTTCTTT
>TRBD2|TRBV29-1|15|TRBJ2-1|few
CSVSPRTSGRNEQFF
TGCAGCGTTTCACCCCGGACTAGCGGGAGAAATGAGCAGTTCTTC
>TRBD1|TRBV7-3|14|TRBJ2-2|-
CASGAGGNTGELFF
TGTGCCAGCGGGGCAGGGGGGAACACCGGGGAGCTGTTTTTT